The rows below give T cell receptor beta chains drawn from one sample of a study of shared clonotypes between healthy human individuals. Sequencing was performed with immunoSEQ multiplex PCR; in TCRdb, only in-frame clones are kept and a portion is missing. The sample holds roughly 110,000 clones, under 70% seen once. Sequenced input: memory CD8+ T cells sorted from blood. These receptors originate from a woman under 40 in good health. The CDR3 runs from the conserved cysteine through the conserved F or W. A D gene is named only where the DNA matches it firmly. Size values are once, few and many counts, or a class for expanded clones, and some rows have none.

D gene	clone size	V gene	J gene	CDR3 protein	CDR3 DNA
.	.	TRBV28	TRBJ2-7	CASSFEYEQYF	TGTGCCAGCAGTTTCGAGTACGAGCAGTACTTC
TRBD2	.	TRBV29-1	TRBJ2-5	CSVGREAGETQYF	TGCAGCGTTGGACGGGAGGCGGGGGAGACCCAGTACTTC
TRBD2	.	TRBV6-5	TRBJ2-7	CASGTSGAYEQYF	TGTGCCAGTGGGACTAGCGGAGCCTACGAGCAGTACTTC
.	.	TRBV6-1	TRBJ1-5	CASSDLSHGIRGQPQHF	TGTGCCAGCAGTGATTTATCGCACGGAATAAGGGGTCAGCCCCAGCATTTT
.	.	TRBV7-2	TRBJ2-7	CASTSSGASYEQYF	TGTGCCAGCACCTCTTCGGGGGCGTCGTACGAGCAGTACTTC
TRBD1	.	TRBV27	TRBJ1-1	CASSSPDRGPEAFF	TGTGCCAGCAGTTCGCCGGACAGGGGCCCTGAAGCTTTCTTT
.	.	TRBV27	TRBJ2-2	CASSTNRANTGELFF	TGTGCCAGCAGTACTAACAGGGCCAACACCGGGGAGCTGTTTTTT
.	.	TRBV11-2	TRBJ2-7	CASSSRLPSYEQYF	TGTGCCAGCAGCTCTCGACTGCCCTCCTACGAGCAGTACTTC
.	.	TRBV5-1	TRBJ2-1	CASSLEGVGEQFF	TGCGCCAGCAGCTTGGAAGGTGTCGGTGAGCAGTTCTTC
.	.	TRBV18	TRBJ2-7	CASSLAGRGHAQYF	TGTGCCAGCTCACTTGCGGGACGAGGACACGCGCAGTACTTC
TRBD2	.	TRBV10-2	TRBJ2-7	CASSSSGYEQYF	TGCGCCAGCAGCTCTAGCGGCTACGAGCAGTACTTC
.	.	TRBV12-2	TRBJ2-7	CASRILVAGERKEQYF	TGTGCAAGTCGCATCCTGGTAGCGGGAGAGCGTAAAGAGCAGTACTTC
TRBD1	.	TRBV27	TRBJ2-7	CASSLSDRGLHEQYF	TGTGCCAGCAGTTTAAGTGACAGGGGGCTACACGAGCAGTACTTC
.	.	TRBV7-2	TRBJ2-7	CASSLGFSYEQYF	TGTGCCAGCAGCTTAGGATTCTCCTACGAGCAGTACTTC
.	.	TRBV10-3	TRBJ2-3	CATGDSTDTQYF	TGTGCCACCGGGGACTCCACAGATACGCAGTATTTT
.	.	TRBV7-8	TRBJ2-5	CASSLGRGQQETQYF	TGTGCCAGCAGCTTAGGGAGGGGACAACAAGAGACCCAGTACTTC
.	.	TRBV7-7	TRBJ2-7	CASSPNGHEQYF	TGTGCCAGCAGCCCCAACGGACACGAGCAGTACTTC
.	.	TRBV7-2	TRBJ2-2	CASSFKRARGTGELFF	TGTGCCAGCAGCTTTAAGAGAGCTCGAGGCACCGGGGAGCTGTTTTTT
TRBD2	.	TRBV14	TRBJ2-7	CASSQGVRLADPVIEQYF	TGTGCCAGCAGCCAAGGGGTAAGACTAGCGGACCCCGTAATCGAGCAGTACTTC
TRBD1	.	TRBV29-1	TRBJ2-1	CSVYGTETSYNEQFF	TGCAGCGTATATGGGACAGAGACCTCTTACAATGAGCAGTTCTTC
.	once	TRBV7-2	TRBJ1-5	CASSLEGGNQPQHF	TGTGCCAGCAGCCTTGAAGGGGGCAATCAGCCCCAGCATTTT
TRBD1	.	TRBV10-3	TRBJ1-4	CAISDDRADFVVSEKLFF	TGTGCCATCAGTGACGACAGGGCAGATTTTGTTGTTTCCGAAAAACTGTTTTTT
.	.	TRBV27	TRBJ2-7	CASSPLGASRTYEQYF	TGTGCCAGCAGCCCCTTGGGGGCTAGCAGAACCTACGAGCAGTACTTC
.	.	TRBV19	TRBJ1-2	CASSITDTSYGYTF	TGTGCCAGTAGTATAACGGACACATCGTATGGCTACACCTTC